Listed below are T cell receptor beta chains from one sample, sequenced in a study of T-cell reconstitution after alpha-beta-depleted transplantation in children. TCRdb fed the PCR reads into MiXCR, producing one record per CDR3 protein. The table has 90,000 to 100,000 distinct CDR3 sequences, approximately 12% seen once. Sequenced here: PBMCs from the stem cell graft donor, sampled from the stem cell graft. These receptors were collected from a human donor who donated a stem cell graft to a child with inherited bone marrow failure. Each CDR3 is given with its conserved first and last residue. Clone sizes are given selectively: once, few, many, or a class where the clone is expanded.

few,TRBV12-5,CAIGLVPGRRTSGSSMPYEQYF
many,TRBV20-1,CSAPQSSGANVLTF
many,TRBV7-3,CASSSTGPNTGELFF
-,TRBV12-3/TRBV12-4,CASSFLQGQYNEQFF
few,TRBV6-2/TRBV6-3,CASGTGEPQHF
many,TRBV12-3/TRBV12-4,CASSITGGYNEQFF
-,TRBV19,CASRPGTGGKNEQFF
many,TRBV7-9,CASSSQGLGYTF
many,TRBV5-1,CASSFDGPPNTEAFF
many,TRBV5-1,CASSLVRGQGTEAFF
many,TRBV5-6,CASSLSWETQYF
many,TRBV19,CASSSPWTGAYNEQFF
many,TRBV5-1,CASSLWPAGVGELFF
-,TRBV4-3,CASSQDGGLYNEQFF
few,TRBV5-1,CASSLEAGEWATEAFF